This TCR beta chain was retrieved from a study of somatic mutations in T cells in chronic GVHD (dated by TCRdb to the early 2020s). As to this clone: Its antigen target is currently unknown. Per-nucleotide qualities are absent, and no much larger clonotype sits a single base away.

Inclusive of the bounding cysteine and phenylalanine, the CDR3 is 13 residues long. Here the CDR3 DNA is all that survives: 39 bases in frame from base 1. CDR1 and CDR2, per the germline V gene, are SNHLY and FYNNEI. Germline trimming amounts to 5 bases on V and 5 bases on J, with 4 as the count of junction bases outside the gene matches. Genomic DNA was isolated and then used for TCRbeta deep sequencing. The immunoSEQ assay, provided as a commercial service, was used for TCRbeta CDR3 sequencing and initial data processing. In the source study's methods: IMGT was used to annotate V, D, J genes, while reads were demultiplexed, adapter and primer sequences were stripped out, and similar clones were merged through frequency-ratio clustering. Entries here come from immuneACCESS through TCRdb and include only in-frame sequences with V and J called. Some clones fail to appear in such tables; in the studies checked, an unresolved V gene covers under half of the shortfall, and the cause of the remainder is unknown. From that table come the V and J calls and clone size; the DNA was used to work out D and trimming. Recorded for this sample are about 13,000 clones; approximately 78% of them occurred a single time. In total, the top ten clones hold 32% of the sample.

Sorting staining used anti-CD3, anti-CD4, anti-CD8 and a Vbeta20 antibody from the IOTest Beta Mark kit on a FACSAria III, with purity above 98%. Peripheral blood was collected in sodium heparin tubes and mononuclear cells were isolated by Ficoll-Paque PLUS density gradient centrifugation. Before TCRbeta deep sequencing, the CD4+ Vbeta20+, CD4+ Vbeta20-, and CD8+ T cell fractions were FACS-sorted. The TCR comes from a male patient aged 45-60 years with chronic graft-versus-host disease. Some T cells may be donor cells from the graft after a transplant. In this chain, TRBV2 is recombined with TRBJ2-7; 9 middle bases align to TRBD1. The specimen was Vbeta20-negative CD4+ T cells from blood. The cell subset or site label of this sample denotes: CD4+ T cells sorted as TCR Vbeta20 negative by flow cytometry. The sequenced DNA: TGTGCCAGCAGTCGGGACAGGGACAACGAGCAGTACTTC. Its product reads: CASSRDRDNEQYF.